The 3 T cell receptor beta chains reported below all come from one sample, sequenced in a study. One entry per CDR3 protein, called by TCRdb with MiXCR from the 5' RACE reads. There are more than 9,000 distinct CDR3 sequences in the sample; roughly 17% occur only once, and 3.5% to 4% lies in the top ten. Treg sorting used a CD4+CD25+CD127-/low gate. Sequencing input: Tregs sorted from a lymph node. The receptors stem from a female donor with breast cancer.

Comments on this clonotype: A much larger clone differs from this one at a single base, so this may be a read error. This sequence joins TRBV24-1 and TRBJ1-2; TRBD1 might be the D (5 bases). Per the germline V gene, CDR1 is KGHDR and CDR2 is SFDVKD. The CDR3 has 12 amino acids. The CDR3, as DNA: TGTACCACCAGTGACAGTAACTATGGCTACACCTTC. Translated: CTTSDSNYGYTF.

This clonotype was seen at least ten times. The chain employs TRBV4-3 and TRBJ1-6; D possibly corresponds to TRBD1 (5 bases). The germline V gene encodes CDR1 LGHNA and CDR2 YSLEER. The V gene lost 0 bases and the J gene lost 0 bases, with 15 bases spanning the gap. The CDR3 spans 19 residues. In DNA, the CDR3 is TGCGCCAGCAGCCAAGAAGTTTCGGGGCGGAGCTCCTATAATTCACCCCTCCACTTT. This gives the protein CASSQEVSGRSSYNSPLHF.

This clonotype was recorded at least ten times. The final CDR3 position lacks the conserved phenylalanine or tryptophan, pointing to a likely read error. This sequence joins TRBV20-1 and TRBJ1-1; D perhaps matches TRBD1 (6 bases). The V and J ends lost 2 bases and 3 bases respectively, with 19 bases between them. CDR1 DFQATT and CDR2 SNEGSKA come from the germline V gene (reference sequence). There are 16 residues in the CDR3. The CDR3 region has the DNA TGCAGTGCTAGACCTCTGGGGGGGAAGGGGGACACTGAAGCTTTCTCT. Protein product: CSARPLGGKGDTEAFS.